This entry lists 23 T cell receptor beta chains sequenced from one sample in a study of CD8 T cells in ankylosing spondylitis. TCRdb redid the calling of the 5' RACE reads with MiXCR, one entry per CDR3 protein. Among 100,000 to 150,000 distinct CDR3 sequences listed, about 13% were seen once. The source material was blood, either unsorted or a sorted T cell fraction (not recorded which). The origin of the receptors is a female donor with ankylosing spondylitis or in good health (not recorded which).

V and J are TRBV28 and TRBJ2-2; a possible D gene is TRBD1 (5 bases). Trimming took off 3 bases at V and 2 bases at J, with 7 bases between the two ends. This CDR3 is built from 14 residues. Germline CDR1 and CDR2: MDHEN and SYDVKM. CDR3 loop: CASSFWTNTGELFF. The DNA for the CDR3 is TGTGCCAGCAGTTTTTGGACAAACACCGGGGAGCTGTTTTTT.

There are many counts of this clonotype. The chain employs TRBV29-1 and TRBJ2-3; D gene uncertain. Germline lookup yields CDR1 SQVTM and CDR2 ANQGSEA. This CDR3 contains 11 residues. V was shortened by 6 bases and J by 5 bases, with 9 bases between the two germline ends. In DNA, the CDR3 is TGCAGCGTCGCCCCCATAGATACGCAGTATTTT. Its protein is CSVAPIDTQYF.

The V and J genes are TRBV6-1 and TRBJ2-5, with D perhaps assigned TRBD1 or TRBD2 (5 bases each). The CDR3 spans 14 residues. CDR1 is MNHNS, CDR2 SASEGT, per germline. The V end lost 6 bases, the J end lost 5 bases, and 16 bases lay between the germline ends. CDR3: CASRTPLRGETQYF. Here the CDR3 DNA reads TGTGCCAGCAGAACCCCGTTGAGGGGTGAGACCCAGTACTTC.

This clonotype was seen many times. The chain carries TRBV29-1 and TRBJ1-1; 9 bases align to TRBD1. The V gene end was trimmed by 7 bases and the J gene end by 5 bases; junction bases not matched to a gene: 11. The CDR3 is 14 residues long. Germline CDR1 reads SQVTM; CDR2 reads ANQGSEA. The CDR3 loop reads CSGIQGARRTEAFF. CDR3 sequence (DNA): TGCAGCGGCATACAGGGGGCGCGGCGGACTGAAGCTTTCTTT.

The rearrangement joins TRBV2 to TRBJ2-1; 11 nucleotides line up with TRBD1. This CDR3 comprises 14 residues. The germline V gene has CDR1 SNHLY and CDR2 FYNNEI. Trimming took 6 bases from V and 8 from J; bases not matched to a gene: 6. CDR3 amino acids: CASRVMGQGDEQFF. The CDR3 bases are TGTGCCAGCAGAGTGATGGGACAGGGGGATGAGCAGTTCTTC.

The sample holds a few counts of this clonotype. The chain carries TRBV12-3 or TRBV12-4 and TRBJ1-3; 11 nucleotides line up with TRBD1. The CDR3 extends over 18 amino acids. The V segment lost 6 bases and the J segment 0 bases; nucleotides outside the gene matches: 10. This CDR3 is CASRGTGGLFHSGNTIYF. DNA of the CDR3: TGTGCCAGCAGAGGGACAGGGGGTCTCTTTCACTCTGGAAACACCATATATTTT.

The chain combines TRBV12-3 or TRBV12-4 with TRBJ2-5; 10 bases line up with TRBD2. After removal of 5 bases from V and 8 bases from J, the junction contained 14 bases not matched to a gene. The length of the CDR3 is 16 residues. CDR3 amino acids: CASSVNSGGPADTQYF. In DNA form, the CDR3 reads TGTGCCAGCAGTGTAAATAGCGGGGGGCCGGCGGATACCCAGTACTTC.

This CDR3 is CAISELDSGGYTF. The CDR3 nucleotides are TGTGCCATCAGTGAGTTAGACAGCGGGGGCTACACCTTC. The chain combines TRBV10-3 with TRBJ1-2; maybe TRBD1 (5 bases). V was cut by 1 base and J by 8 bases, with 11 bases left in between. Per germline, CDR1 ENHRY and CDR2 SYGVKD. The CDR3 extends over 13 amino acids.

Turning to this clonotype: This may be a read error, as it is one base from a much larger clone. The chain links TRBV7-2 to TRBJ1-2, with TRBD1 as a possible D gene (5 bases). CDR3 length: 15 residues. Germline V gene lookup returns CDR1 SGHTA and CDR2 FQGNSA. The CDR3 DNA reads TGTGCCAGCAACTTAATACAGGACCGAAACTATGGCTACACCTTC. It translates to CASNLIQDRNYGYTF.

A remark on this clonotype: This may come from a read error, since a much larger clone is one base off. The J gene is TRBJ2-1, the V gene TRBV5-4, with 9 bases aligning to TRBD1. Germline V lookup: CDR1 SGHNT, CDR2 YYREEE (reference sequence). The CDR3 extends over 15 amino acids. CDR3 amino acids: CASSPRDRVYNKQFF. The CDR3 coding sequence is TGTGCCAGCAGCCCCCGGGACAGGGTGTACAATAAGCAGTTCTTC.

This clonotype was detected many times. CDR3 sequence: CASSLSEQTNQPQHF. DNA for the CDR3: TGTGCCAGCAGCTTAAGTGAGCAGACAAATCAGCCCCAGCATTTT. The chain carries TRBV7-8 and TRBJ1-5; D is undetermined. Germline V lookup: CDR1 SGHVS, CDR2 FQNEAQ. This CDR3 has 15 residues. V was cut by 2 bases and J by 4 bases, with 12 bases left in between.

This clonotype was detected ten times or more. The chain recombines TRBV14 with TRBJ2-1, with D possibly being TRBD2 (5 bases). V was trimmed by 4 bases and J by 8 bases, leaving 9 bases between them. The CDR3 is 12 residues long. From germline, CDR1 is SGHDN and CDR2 FVKESK. CDR3 sequence: CASSRTRDEQFF. DNA for the CDR3: TGTGCCAGCAGCCGGACTCGTGATGAGCAGTTCTTC.

The chain couples TRBV11-1 to TRBJ2-1; perhaps TRBD2 as D (5 bases). The CDR3 totals 18 residues. Germline V gene lookup returns CDR1 SGHAT and CDR2 FQDESV (reference sequence). V was clipped by 3 bases and J by 8 bases, with 26 bases between them. In DNA, the CDR3 is TGTGCCAGCAGCTTTCTTCCCTACGAGGGAGAGATGATTGATGAGCAGTTCTTC. Translating it yields CASSFLPYEGEMIDEQFF. The full variable domain, its missing parts supplied by reference TRBV11-1 and TRBJ2-1, is EAEVAQSPRYKITEKSQAVAFWCDPISGHATLYWYRQILGQGPELLVQFQDESVVDDSQLPKDRFSAERLKGVDSTLKIQPAELGDSAMYLCASSFLPYEGEMIDEQFFGPGTRLTVL.

This clonotype appeared many times. CDR3 nucleotide sequence: TGTGCCAGCAGCTTATCTGCAGCCTACGAGCAGTACTTC. This translates into CASSLSAAYEQYF. This chain uses TRBV7-2 with TRBJ2-7, with D unresolved. This CDR3 contains 13 residues. From germline, CDR1 is SGHTA and CDR2 FQGNSA. With 2 bases removed from V and 2 bases from J, the gap between germline ends came to 7 bases.

This clonotype was recorded many times. This chain connects TRBV12-3 or TRBV12-4 to TRBJ1-6; 10 bases align to TRBD1. V gave up 5 bases and J gave up 8 bases; unmatched junction bases: 9. CDR3 length: 16 residues. Here the CDR3 reads CASSPDRGRLDSPLHF. In DNA form, the CDR3 reads TGTGCCAGCAGTCCTGACAGGGGGCGGTTGGATTCACCCCTCCACTTT.

This clonotype was detected a few times. The chain is built from TRBV7-8 and TRBJ2-5; D remains unclear. The CDR3 covers 12 residues. CDR1 is SGHVS, CDR2 FQNEAQ, per germline. V was clipped by 4 bases and J by 7 bases, with 10 bases between them. CDR3 DNA sequence: TGTGCCAGCAGCTCGTCCAAAGGGACCCAGTACTTC. Translation gives CASSSSKGTQYF.

A note on this clonotype: At one boundary the junction diverges from the germline segment, which might be a read error. The rearrangement joins TRBV7-3 to TRBJ2-3; D remains ambiguous. This CDR3 spans 15 amino acids. Per germline, CDR1 SGHTA and CDR2 FQGTGA. The DNA for the CDR3 is TGTACCAGCAGCTTAACCCGAGGTCGTCCTGATACGCAGTATTTT. Translated: CTSSLTRGRPDTQYF.

The chain links TRBV16 to TRBJ2-2, with a weak D call TRBD2 (5 bases). Germline CDR1 KGHSY, CDR2 FQNENV. This CDR3 is 16 amino acids long. Trimming cost V 2 bases and J 3 bases, with 13 bases left between them. CDR3 amino acids: CASSQPRVGDTGELFF. CDR3 DNA sequence: TGTGCCAGCAGCCAACCGAGGGTTGGGGACACCGGGGAGCTGTTTTTT.

There are a few counts of this clonotype. This sequence joins TRBV20-1 and TRBJ2-2; TRBD2 might be the D (5 bases). The CDR3 spans 16 residues. V lost 3 bases to trimming and J lost 4 bases, with 18 bases between them. Germline loops: CDR1 DFQATT, CDR2 SNEGSKA (reference sequence). As DNA, the CDR3 is TGCAGTGCTAGGGGAATAGCGAACTACCCCACCGGGGAGCTGTTTTTT. Amino acid sequence: CSARGIANYPTGELFF.

This clonotype was picked up a small number of times. The V call is TRBV7-9, the J call TRBJ2-1; 7 bases fit TRBD2. The CDR3 has 12 amino acids. Germline CDR1 SEHNR, CDR2 FQNEAQ (reference sequence). The ends lost 6 bases at V and 8 bases at J; junction bases unmatched: 4. CDR3 loop: CASRPTSDEQFF. In DNA, the CDR3 is TGTGCCAGCAGGCCAACTAGCGATGAGCAGTTCTTC.

The V gene is TRBV14, the J gene TRBJ2-6; D is perhaps TRBD1 (5 bases). The CDR3 loop spans 19 amino acids. Trimming removed 0 bases at V and 0 bases at J, with 15 bases between. CDR1 is SGHDN, CDR2 FVKESK, per germline. The CDR3 is CASSQDWQLTASGANVLTF. CDR3 coding DNA: TGTGCCAGCAGCCAAGATTGGCAGCTGACAGCCTCTGGGGCCAACGTCCTGACTTTC. The full variable domain, with the rest looked up from reference TRBV14 and TRBJ2-6, is EAGVTQFPSHSVIEKGQTVTLRCDPISGHDNLYWYRRVMGKEIKFLLHFVKESKQDESGMPNNRFLAERTGGTYSTLKVQPAELEDSGVYFCASSQDWQLTASGANVLTFGAGSRLTVL.

This clonotype occurred many times. J is TRBJ2-3 and V is TRBV12-3 or TRBV12-4, with TRBD2 as a possible D gene (6 bases). The length of the CDR3 is 15 residues. V was clipped by 1 base and J by 4 bases, with 12 bases between them. CDR3 loop: CASSLEGLQADTQYF. For the CDR3, the DNA is TGTGCCAGCAGTTTAGAGGGACTGCAGGCAGATACGCAGTATTTT.

This clonotype appeared many times. Germline and junction disagree at one end, which may indicate a read error. The V call is TRBV5-1, the J call TRBJ2-2; D may be TRBD2 (5 bases). The CDR3 is 13 residues long. Germline CDR1 reads SGHRS; CDR2 reads YFSETQ. The CDR3 DNA sequence: TGTGCCAGCAGTTTGGGGAGCACCGGGGAGCTGTTTTTT. Protein: CASSLGSTGELFF.